This T cell receptor (beta chain) was sequenced in a study of blood T cell repertoires in COVID-19. Study background: From the United States, Italy and Spain came samples of acute and convalescent COVID-19.

The protocol was immunoSEQ multiplex PCR, while the TCRdb copy is restricted to in-frame clones and leaves out a portion. The data hold 200,000 or so clones, with 65% to 85% observed a single time. This CDR3 spans 14 amino acids. Germline V gives CDR1 SNHLY, CDR2 FYNNEI. V lost 3 bases and J lost 4, with 12 bases in between. The sample consisted of peripheral blood. The receptor's source is a woman in her fifties or sixties with acute or convalescent COVID-19. This chain joins TRBV2 and TRBJ2-5; weak D call: TRBD2 (6 bases). DNA for the CDR3: TGTGCCAGCAGTGAGGCTCAGCGGGCAGAGACCCAGTACTTC. Its translation is CASSEAQRAETQYF.